The 32 T cell receptor beta chains given below trace back to one sample, sequenced in a study of identical twins. MiXCR was run by TCRdb on the 5' RACE reads, yielding one entry per CDR3 protein. The sample yields approximately 500,000 distinct CDR3 sequences, around 24% seen once. The sample was also linked to a second study, of T cells expressing NK-cell markers.

Sequencing was carried out using CD4+ T cells sorted from blood. All receptors come from a woman between 18 and 30 years old in good health.

The chain couples TRBV12-3 or TRBV12-4 to TRBJ2-3, with D hard to call. This CDR3 is 14 amino acids long. Trimming removed 8 bases from V and 6 bases from J, with 18 bases in between. CDR3: CASGPRSLLDTQYF. The CDR3 DNA follows: TGTGCCAGCGGACCTCGTTCCTTGTTGGATACGCAGTATTTT.

This chain links TRBV7-9 with TRBJ1-1; D is possibly TRBD1 (6 bases). Germline V CDR1 and CDR2: SEHNR, FQNEAQ (reference sequence). The V end lost 0 bases, the J end lost 11 bases, and 13 bases lay between the germline ends. This CDR3 region has 13 residues. The CDR3 nucleotides are TGTGCCAGCAGCTTAGCCCGCGGCAGGGGCGCTTTCTTT. Amino acid sequence: CASSLARGRGAFF.

The V gene is TRBV11-2, the J gene TRBJ1-1; TRBD1 might be the D (6 bases). With 5 bases removed from V and 1 base from J, the gap between germline ends came to 8 bases. Germline CDR1 and CDR2: SGHAT and FQNNGV. The CDR3 has 13 residues. CDR3 region: CASSEGGNTEAFF. The DNA of the CDR3 is TGTGCCAGCAGCGAGGGGGGGAACACTGAAGCTTTCTTT. The whole variable domain, remainder taken from reference TRBV11-2 and TRBJ1-1, is EAGVAQSPRYKIIEKRQSVAFWCNPISGHATLYWYQQILGQGPKLLIQFQNNGVVDDSQLPKDRFSAERLKGVDSTLKIQPAKLEDSAVYLCASSEGGNTEAFFGQGTRLTVV.

The rearrangement uses TRBV20-1 and TRBJ2-3, with D possibly TRBD2 on 7 matching bases. Trimming removed 1 base from V and 3 bases from J, with 14 bases in between. CDR1 is DFQATT and CDR2 is SNEGSKA in the germline V gene (reference sequence). The length of the CDR3 is 15 residues. The CDR3 reads CSARAPGEGTDTQYF. The CDR3 coding sequence is TGCAGTGCTAGAGCTCCAGGGGAGGGAACAGATACGCAGTATTTT.

This rearrangement joins TRBV20-1 to TRBJ2-5, with 11 bases lining up with TRBD2. J lost 5 bases, V lost 7 bases, and 9 bases had no gene match. CDR3 size: 14 residues. Germline-derived CDR1 and CDR2 are DFQATT and SNEGSKA (reference sequence). The CDR3 DNA reads as TGCAGTGTCCAACTAGCGGGAGAATCTGAGACCCAGTACTTC. Its translation is CSVQLAGESETQYF.

The chain uses TRBV20-1 and TRBJ1-1; TRBD1 might be the D (6 bases). The length of the CDR3 is 12 residues. Germline V gene lookup returns CDR1 DFQATT and CDR2 SNEGSKA (reference sequence). CDR3 in amino acids: CRARAGAAEAFF. CDR3 coding DNA: TGCAGGGCCCGTGCGGGGGCCGCTGAAGCTTTCTTT.

The J gene is TRBJ1-1, the V gene TRBV27, with D possibly TRBD1 on 6 matching bases. Germline V lookup: CDR1 MNHEY, CDR2 SMNVEV (reference sequence). Trimming stripped 1 base from V and 4 bases from J, with 10 bases between. The CDR3 covers 14 residues. The CDR3 loop reads CASSLFVGATEAFF. Written as DNA, the CDR3 is TGTGCCAGCAGTTTATTCGTGGGGGCCACTGAAGCTTTCTTT.

V is TRBV20-1 and J is TRBJ1-2; no clear D. Trimming removed 6 bases from V and 1 base from J, with 9 bases in between. This CDR3 contains 12 residues. In germline, CDR1 is DFQATT, CDR2 SNEGSKA (reference sequence). DNA of the CDR3: TGCAGTGCCCCCCGACTTAACTATGGCTACACCTTC. It is translated as CSAPRLNYGYTF.

This clonotype was observed a handful of times. The chain recombines TRBV6-5 with TRBJ1-2; unclear D gene. The CDR3 runs 11 residues. Deletions cut 4 bases from V and 7 bases from J, with 7 bases between. CDR1 MNHEY and CDR2 SVGAGI come from the germline V gene. DNA of the CDR3: TGTGCCAGCAGTTCGGGGAGTGGCTACACCTTC. Translated, it gives CASSSGSGYTF.

This clonotype was recorded a few times. This rearrangement joins TRBV20-1 to TRBJ2-1; TRBD2 is a possible D gene (6 bases). The ends were cut back, 0 bases at V and 16 bases at J, with 16 bases in the middle. This CDR3 is 12 amino acids long. Germline CDR1 reads DFQATT; CDR2 reads SNEGSKA (reference sequence). The CDR3 sequence is CSARDDALAFFF. For the CDR3, the DNA is TGCAGTGCTAGAGATGACGCACTAGCATTCTTCTTC.

J is TRBJ1-2 and V is TRBV4-3; D is possibly TRBD1 (5 bases). CDR3 length equals 15 residues. The V end was cut by 2 bases, the J end by 4 bases, with 14 bases between. Germline assignment: CDR1 LGHNA and CDR2 YSLEER. Here the CDR3 DNA reads TGCGCCAGCAGCCAACCCGGGGCGCTGACCTATGGCTACACCTTC. Translation gives CASSQPGALTYGYTF.

The J gene is TRBJ2-1, the V gene TRBV10-1; D remains unclear. CDR3 length: 13 residues. Trimming shortened V by 2 bases and J by 6 bases, and 8 bases separated the two germline ends. In germline, CDR1 is WNHNN, CDR2 SYGVQD (reference sequence). CDR3 loop: CASSEPPGNEQFF. The CDR3 region has the DNA TGCGCCAGCAGTGAGCCCCCAGGCAATGAGCAGTTCTTC.

This clonotype was detected a few times. The chain recombines TRBV6-1 with TRBJ2-3; a weak D match, TRBD1 (6 bases). The V end was cut by 6 bases, the J end by 2 bases, with 15 bases between. The CDR3 is 15 amino acids. The germline CDR1 and CDR2 sequences are MNHNS and SASEGT. CDR3 nucleotides: TGTGCCAGCAGAAAATCGGGACAAAACACAGATACGCAGTATTTT. Amino acids: CASRKSGQNTDTQYF.

This clonotype was seen a handful of times. The chain carries TRBV4-3 and TRBJ2-2; 14 bases map to TRBD2. From germline, CDR1 is LGHNA and CDR2 YSLEER. This CDR3 is built from 18 residues. With 3 bases clipped from V and 12 bases from J, the junction kept 15 bases outside the gene matches. CDR3 bases: TGCGCCAGCAGCCAGGGGAACCCGGGACTAGCGGGAGTGGGGAAGCTGTTTTTT. Its protein is CASSQGNPGLAGVGKLFF.

J is TRBJ1-2 and V is TRBV12-3 or TRBV12-4; tentatively, D is TRBD1 (6 bases). This CDR3 comprises 13 residues. With 6 bases removed from V and 6 bases from J, the gap between germline ends came to 14 bases. In DNA, the CDR3 is TGTGCCAGCAGCATTGACAGGTTTAATGGCTACACCTTC. Protein sequence: CASSIDRFNGYTF.

The chain links TRBV6-5 to TRBJ1-1, with D possibly matching TRBD1 (5 bases). This CDR3 has 15 residues. The germline CDR1 and CDR2 sequences are MNHEY and SVGAGI. Trimming stripped 2 bases from V and 3 bases from J, with 13 bases between. The CDR3 coding sequence is TGTGCCAGCAGTTACGCACCTAGGGGTGACACTGAAGCTTTCTTT. Translation: CASSYAPRGDTEAFF.

This clonotype was counted between two and nine times. The V gene is TRBV6-2 or TRBV6-3, the J gene TRBJ2-2; maybe TRBD2 (6 bases). Trimming took 6 bases from V and 4 from J, leaving 15 bases between them. CDR3 size: 15 residues. From germline, CDR1 is MNHEY and CDR2 SVGEGT. The CDR3, as DNA: TGTGCCAGCAGGATAAGGGACTCTCTCACCGGGGAGCTGTTTTTT. Translated, it gives CASRIRDSLTGELFF.

This clonotype was picked up many times. The chain carries TRBV5-1 and TRBJ2-7; 7 bases are shared with TRBD1. The V and J ends lost 5 bases and 6 bases, in that order; junction bases with no gene match: 8. Germline CDR1 and CDR2: SGHRS and YFSETQ. The CDR3 consists of 13 residues. CDR3 bases: TGCGCCAGCAGTCATGGGACAGCAAGCGAGCAGTACTTC. Its translation is CASSHGTASEQYF.

This clonotype was detected only a few times. The rearrangement links TRBV20-1 to TRBJ2-4; 9 bases line up with TRBD1. V lost 1 base, J lost 0 bases, and 10 bases stayed unmatched. CDR1 DFQATT and CDR2 SNEGSKA come from the germline V gene (reference sequence). The CDR3 consists of 18 residues. CDR3 DNA: TGCAGTGCTAGAGTCATCGGGACAGGGTCCGAAGCCAAAAACATTCAGTACTTC. Its protein is CSARVIGTGSEAKNIQYF.

Many counts were recorded for this clonotype. V gene TRBV11-2 combines with J gene TRBJ2-7, with D possibly matching TRBD2 (5 bases). The CDR3 spans 17 residues. CDR1 and CDR2 (germline): SGHAT, FQNNGV. V was clipped by 4 bases and J by 0 bases, with 19 bases between them. The CDR3 reads CASSSIGGNRSSYEQYF. CDR3 in DNA: TGTGCCAGCAGCTCCATTGGAGGCAATCGGAGCTCCTACGAGCAGTACTTC.

This clonotype was counted only a few times. The chain uses TRBV7-2 and TRBJ2-7; D is uncertain. The germline V gene encodes CDR1 SGHTA and CDR2 FQGNSA. V gave up 1 base and J gave up 3 bases, with 10 bases separating them. The CDR3 is 14 residues long. DNA for the CDR3: TGTGCCAGCAGCTTAGGCCCGAAAAACTACGAGCAGTACTTC. Amino acids: CASSLGPKNYEQYF.

This clonotype has just a few counts. The chain uses TRBV6-2 or TRBV6-3 and TRBJ2-2, with no clear D. The CDR3 runs 14 residues. V lost 6 bases and J 0 bases, leaving 8 bases between the germline ends. From germline, CDR1 is MNHEY and CDR2 SVGEGT. For the CDR3, the DNA is TGTGCCAGCAGGAAAAACGCGAACACCGGGGAGCTGTTTTTT. Protein product: CASRKNANTGELFF.

In its sample, this clonotype was seen a few times. The chain joins TRBV10-3 to TRBJ2-5, with D unclear. CDR3 size: 15 residues. V gave up 6 bases and J gave up 0 bases, with 14 bases separating them. The germline V gene has CDR1 ENHRY and CDR2 SYGVKD. The CDR3 DNA sequence: TGTGCCATCAGGAGTGAAAATCCGTACCAAGAGACCCAGTACTTC. Translated: CAIRSENPYQETQYF.

V and J are TRBV5-1 and TRBJ1-6; 9 nucleotides match TRBD1. V lost 2 bases to trimming and J lost 7 bases; unmatched junction nucleotides: 4. CDR3 size: 15 residues. Germline CDR1 is SGHRS and CDR2 is YFSETQ. Written as DNA, the CDR3 is TGCGCCAGCAGCTTTGGGGACAGGGAAAATTCACCCCTCCACTTT. Translated: CASSFGDRENSPLHF.

This clonotype appeared many times. This rearrangement joins TRBV5-1 to TRBJ2-7; 7 bases are a match to TRBD2. The CDR3 length is 17 residues. Germline trimming cut 0 bases from V and 2 bases from J; bases unmatched to any gene: 11. Per the germline V gene, CDR1 is SGHRS and CDR2 is YFSETQ. The chain's CDR3 is CASSLVSAGAAAYEQYF. CDR3 nucleotide sequence: TGCGCCAGCAGCTTGGTTAGCGCGGGAGCGGCGGCCTACGAGCAGTACTTC.

V usage is TRBV19 and J usage is TRBJ1-2; TRBD1 aligns across 7 bases. V lost 7 bases to trimming and J lost 8 bases; unmatched junction nucleotides: 13. The CDR3 has 14 residues. CDR1 LNHDA and CDR2 SQIVND come from the germline V gene (reference sequence). CDR3 region: CASTGDSFSMGYTF. As DNA, the CDR3 is TGTGCCAGTACCGGGGACAGCTTCTCTATGGGCTACACCTTC.

This clonotype was detected only a few times. V is TRBV12-3 or TRBV12-4 and J is TRBJ1-1; D ambiguous. The CDR3 length is 13 residues. With 3 bases removed from V and 1 base from J, the gap between germline ends came to 6 bases. In DNA, the CDR3 is TGTGCCAGCAGTTTCCAAGCGAACACTGAAGCTTTCTTT. Its translation is CASSFQANTEAFF.

This clonotype was observed a few times. The rearrangement joins TRBV29-1 to TRBJ1-2; D is possibly TRBD1 (5 bases). The CDR3 is 14 residues long. Trimming removed 7 bases from V and 6 bases from J, with 21 bases in between. Germline V gives CDR1 SQVTM, CDR2 ANQGSEA. For the CDR3, the DNA is TGCAGCGCCAACGGGGGTGTGGGGACTCATGGCTACACCTTC. Residues: CSANGGVGTHGYTF.

V gene TRBV7-2 combines with J gene TRBJ1-2; TRBD1 agrees at 7 bases. Germline CDR1 SGHTA, CDR2 FQGNSA. After removal of 7 bases from V and 0 bases from J, the junction contained 11 bases not matched to a gene. This CDR3 has 16 amino acids. CDR3 bases: TGTGCCAGCACCTTGTCGTCGCAGGGGGCTAACTATGGCTACACCTTC. Protein sequence: CASTLSSQGANYGYTF.

The V gene is TRBV10-3, the J gene TRBJ2-1, with 8 bases fitting TRBD2. The CDR3 covers 15 residues. V lost 3 bases to trimming and J lost 4 bases; unmatched junction nucleotides: 5. The germline V gene encodes CDR1 ENHRY and CDR2 SYGVKD. CDR3 nucleotides: TGTGCCATCAGTGAATCTAGCGGGTCTTACAATGAGCAGTTCTTC. Translated: CAISESSGSYNEQFF.

In this sample, this clonotype turned up a few times. The chain combines TRBV20-1 with TRBJ1-3; D not certain. Per the germline V gene, CDR1 is DFQATT and CDR2 is SNEGSKA (reference sequence). This CDR3 is built from 11 residues. V lost 3 bases and J 4 bases, leaving 4 bases between the germline ends. The CDR3 here is CSASLGNTIYF. The CDR3 DNA reads TGCAGTGCTAGTCTGGGAAACACCATATATTTT.

This clonotype was detected only a few times. The V and J genes are TRBV12-3 or TRBV12-4 and TRBJ2-7, with 9 bases identical to TRBD1. J gave up 3 bases and V 7 bases, and 10 bases lay outside the gene matches. This CDR3 comprises 15 residues. The CDR3 loop reads CASTTGQGRRYEQYF. For the CDR3, the DNA is TGTGCCAGCACCACTGGACAGGGGCGACGCTACGAGCAGTACTTC.